These T cell receptor beta chains were read from a single sample in a study of T cell changes during pregnancy in multiple sclerosis. Libraries were prepared by immunoSEQ multiplex PCR; TCRdb keeps only in-frame clonotypes and omits some of them. This sample carries tens of thousands of clones, roughly 94% of them seen once, and the ten largest clones take 0.58%. The material was peripheral blood, obtained in the third trimester of pregnancy. Receptors were obtained from a female donor with multiple sclerosis, enrolled in a pregnancy study. Both conserved end residues are part of each CDR3. D genes are given only for firm matches. A row's size may be missing; if present it is once, few, many or a size class.

d_call	v_call	clone_size	j_call	cdr3_nt	cdr3_aa
NA	TRBV13	NA	TRBJ2-2	TGTGCCAGCAGCCAGATTACAGGCATAGGCGGGGAGCTGTTTTTT	CASSQITGIGGELFF
NA	TRBV12-2	NA	TRBJ2-3	TGTGCAAGTCGCCCCTCAGCGGGGGGGAGCACAGATACGCAGTATTTT	CASRPSAGGSTDTQYF
TRBD1	TRBV19	NA	TRBJ1-5	TGTGCCAGTAGACGGAAACAGGGGGCGCAGAGCAATCAGCCCCAGCATTTT	CASRRKQGAQSNQPQHF
TRBD1	TRBV9	NA	TRBJ1-1	TGTGCCAGCAGCGTAGCTTGGGACAGGGGAAGGAACACTGAAGCTTTCTTT	CASSVAWDRGRNTEAFF
TRBD2	TRBV7-2	NA	TRBJ2-7	TGTGCCAGCAGCTTACGCGGGGGACCCGCATACGAGCAGTACTTC	CASSLRGGPAYEQYF
NA	TRBV15	NA	TRBJ2-2	TGTGCCACCACCACCCGGGCGAACACCGGGGAGCTGTTTTTT	CATTTRANTGELFF
TRBD2	TRBV9	NA	TRBJ2-7	TGTGCCAGCAGCGTAGGAACTAGCGGTACCTACGAGCAGTACTTC	CASSVGTSGTYEQYF
NA	TRBV9	NA	TRBJ2-6	TGTGCCAGCAGCGTAGCTCTAGGGGTGGGCTCTGGGGCCAACGTCCTGACTTTC	CASSVALGVGSGANVLTF
NA	TRBV4-1	once	TRBJ1-1	TGCGCCAGCAGCCACGGACACCCTGAAGCTTTCTTT	CASSHGHPEAFF
TRBD1	TRBV11-2	NA	TRBJ1-3	TGTGCCAGCAGCCACCTAAGACAGGGCTCTGGAAACACCATATATTTT	CASSHLRQGSGNTIYF
TRBD1	TRBV27	NA	TRBJ1-6	TGTGCCAGCGGCTTACAGGGGACATGGAATTCACCCCTCCACTTT	CASGLQGTWNSPLHF
TRBD2	TRBV7-9	once	TRBJ2-2	TGTGCCTCCCATAGCGGGGTAGGGAACACCGGGGAGCTGTTTTTT	CASHSGVGNTGELFF
TRBD1	TRBV19	NA	TRBJ2-2	TGTGCCAGTAGGGGACAGGGGCCCCCGAACACCGGGGAGCTGTTTTTT	CASRGQGPPNTGELFF
TRBD1	TRBV5-1	NA	TRBJ2-5	TGCGCCAGCAGCGAAGGACAGGGACCCCAAGAGACCCAGTACTTC	CASSEGQGPQETQYF
NA	TRBV5-5	NA	TRBJ2-7	TGTGCCAGCAGCTCGACAGGCTACGAGCAGTACTTC	CASSSTGYEQYF
TRBD2	TRBV9	NA	TRBJ2-3	TGTGCCAGCAGCGCTAGCGGGGGGTCCACGCAGTATTTT	CASSASGGSTQYF
NA	TRBV11-3	NA	TRBJ2-2	TGTGCCAGCAGCCAGGGTAGGGGATATGCCGGGGAGCTGTTTTTT	CASSQGRGYAGELFF
NA	TRBV15	once	TRBJ2-5	TGTGCCACCAGCGCAGGGTCAGAGACCCAGTACTTC	CATSAGSETQYF
NA	TRBV7-2	NA	TRBJ2-5	TGTGCCAGCAGACCAGGTGGCAGCGGACAAGAGACCCAGTACTTC	CASRPGGSGQETQYF
TRBD2	TRBV18	NA	TRBJ2-1	TGTGCCAGCTCCATTAGCGGGGGGGCCGGGCGCAATGAGCAGTTCTTC	CASSISGGAGRNEQFF
NA	TRBV5-1	once	TRBJ1-5	TGCGCCAGCAGCTTGGCCCCAGGGTCCTATCAGCCCCAGCATTTT	CASSLAPGSYQPQHF
TRBD1	TRBV6-6	NA	TRBJ1-5	TGTGCCAGCAGTTATACAGGGGGACCCCTAATCCAGCCCCAGCATTTT	CASSYTGGPLIQPQHF
TRBD1	TRBV11-2	NA	TRBJ2-7	TGTGCCAGCAGCTTAGTCGCAGGGGGCCGAAGCTCCTACGAGCAGTACTTC	CASSLVAGGRSSYEQYF
TRBD2	TRBV7-3	NA	TRBJ2-1	TGTGCCAGCACTTCCCAGGTGGGCGGGGGGCCTTACAATGAGCAGTTCTTC	CASTSQVGGGPYNEQFF
NA	TRBV18	NA	TRBJ2-2	TGTGCCAGCTCACTGGATAGGGTGAGGGGGACCGGGGAGCTGTTTTTT	CASSLDRVRGTGELFF